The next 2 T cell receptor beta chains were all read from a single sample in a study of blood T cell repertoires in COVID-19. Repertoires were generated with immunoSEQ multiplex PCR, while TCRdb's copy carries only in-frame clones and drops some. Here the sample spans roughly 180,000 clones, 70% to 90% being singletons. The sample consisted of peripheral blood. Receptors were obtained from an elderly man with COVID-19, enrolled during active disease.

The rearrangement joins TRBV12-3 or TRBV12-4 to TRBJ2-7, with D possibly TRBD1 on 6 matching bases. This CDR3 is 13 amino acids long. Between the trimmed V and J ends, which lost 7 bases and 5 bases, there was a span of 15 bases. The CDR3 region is CASNTGIGDEQYF. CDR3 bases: TGTGCCAGCAATACAGGGATCGGCGACGAGCAGTACTTC.

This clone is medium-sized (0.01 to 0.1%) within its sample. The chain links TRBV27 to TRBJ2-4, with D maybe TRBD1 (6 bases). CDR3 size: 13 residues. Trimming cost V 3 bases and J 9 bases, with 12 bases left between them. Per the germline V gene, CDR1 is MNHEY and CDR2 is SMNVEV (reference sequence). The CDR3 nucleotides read TGTGCCAGCAGTTTCGACAGGAGAGGCATTCAGTACTTC. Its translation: CASSFDRRGIQYF.